Following are 5 T cell receptor beta chains from one sample sequenced in a study of T cells after yellow fever vaccination. TCRdb ran MiXCR on the 5' RACE reads and lists one entry per CDR3 protein. The table includes 200,000 to 300,000 distinct CDR3 sequences, about an eighth detected once. The starting material was CD4+ T cells sorted from PBMCs, obtained 45 days after the yellow fever booster vaccination. These TCRs come from a man aged 30 to 45 who received the YFV17D yellow fever vaccine.

This clonotype was detected a few times. This chain links TRBV5-6 with TRBJ2-1; D may be TRBD2 (5 bases). The CDR3 runs to 16 residues. V dropped 0 bases and J dropped 0 bases, with 10 bases sitting between them. CDR1 and CDR2 from the germline V gene are SGHDT and YYEEEE. CDR3 sequence (DNA): TGTGCCAGCAGCTTGGATACTAGGAGCTCCTACAATGAGCAGTTCTTC. The encoded protein is CASSLDTRSSYNEQFF.

This clonotype came up once. Written as DNA, the CDR3 is TGTGCCAGCAGTTTAGGCCTTTTTCTGGGGGGGCCCCAGCATTTT. The encoded protein is CASSLGLFLGGPQHF. This sequence joins TRBV12-3 or TRBV12-4 and TRBJ1-5, with a possible D match to TRBD1 (5 bases). The CDR3 length is 15 residues. V was shortened by 1 base and J by 9 bases, with 16 bases between the two germline ends.

This clonotype was seen just once. This sequence joins TRBV3-1 and TRBJ2-2, with D perhaps TRBD2 (6 bases). CDR1 and CDR2 from the germline V gene are LGHDT and YNNKEL (reference sequence). Trimming took off 3 bases at V and 1 base at J, with 9 bases between the two ends. The CDR3 is made up of 15 amino acids. Written as DNA, the CDR3 is TGTGCCAGCAGCCAGTTTAGCGGGAACACCGGGGAGCTGTTTTTT. It translates to CASSQFSGNTGELFF.

This clonotype was seen more than once but under ten times. The rearrangement uses TRBV20-1 and TRBJ2-7; D is possibly TRBD1 or TRBD2 (6 bases each). CDR3 length: 14 amino acids. The V gene's germline CDR1 is DFQATT and CDR2 SNEGSKA (reference sequence). The V end was cut by 0 bases, the J end by 3 bases, with 12 bases between. The CDR3 DNA reads as TGCAGTGCTAGAGATAGCGGCAGGGGCTACGAGCAGTACTTC. It specifies CSARDSGRGYEQYF.

This clonotype has just a few counts. The chain uses TRBV6-2 or TRBV6-3 and TRBJ2-7; 8 bases match TRBD2. CDR3 length: 15 residues. In germline, CDR1 is MNHEY, CDR2 SVGEGT. The junction had 14 bases not matched to a gene; V was cut back by 7 bases and J by 6 bases. CDR3 residues: CASKPRGTRRSEQYF. Written as DNA, the CDR3 is TGTGCCAGCAAACCACGCGGGACTAGGAGAAGCGAGCAGTACTTC.